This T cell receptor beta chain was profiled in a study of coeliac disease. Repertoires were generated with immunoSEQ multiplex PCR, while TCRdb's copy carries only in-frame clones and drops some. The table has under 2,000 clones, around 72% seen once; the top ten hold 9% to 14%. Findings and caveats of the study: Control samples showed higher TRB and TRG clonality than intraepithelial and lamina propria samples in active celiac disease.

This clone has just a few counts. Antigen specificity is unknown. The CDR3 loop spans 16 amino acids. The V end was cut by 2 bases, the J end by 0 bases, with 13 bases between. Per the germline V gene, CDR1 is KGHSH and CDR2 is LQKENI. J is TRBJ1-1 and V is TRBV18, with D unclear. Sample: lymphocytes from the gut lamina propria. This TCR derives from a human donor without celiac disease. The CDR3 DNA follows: TGTGCCAGCTCACCAATAGGAGGAGGGATGAACACTGAAGCTTTCTTT. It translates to CASSPIGGGMNTEAFF.